This record concerns one T cell receptor (beta chain) sequence. Its antigen has not been determined. The input lacks base qualities; no much larger clone sits a single base away. The cohort was made up of 666 healthy bone marrow donors. All cohort members were sampled while nominally healthy, although unrecorded immune exposures were likely present. The donor was CMV seronegative and belonged to the group of roughly 330 seronegative cohort members. Every donor gave a peripheral blood sample, and the peripheral blood mononuclear cells from that sample were used for TCR beta sequencing. Genomic DNA extraction from the blood cell samples was performed with the Qiagen DNeasy Blood Extraction Kit. CDR1 is given as SGHRS and CDR2 as YFSETQ, both from the germline V gene. There are 17 amino acids in the CDR3, from cysteine to phenylalanine inclusive. Only CDR3 DNA remains: 51 bases, in frame from the first base. Germline trimming: 4 bases from V, 1 base from J; junction bases outside gene matches: 9.

The library relied on the immunoSEQ multiplex PCR assay. For the multiplex PCR, a mixture combining 60 forward primers for TCR Vbeta segments and 13 reverse primers for TCR Jbeta segments was used. A multiplex PCR assay on genomic DNA amplified the CDR3 region of rearranged TCR beta genes. The amplified TCR beta libraries were sequenced on the Illumina HiSeq System as 87-base-pair reads. Regarding the original processing steps: A later analysis tallied roughly 78 million unique TCR beta chains across the 610 or so repertoires, and about 12 million of those chains were shared by two or more donors. A nearest-neighbor algorithm error-corrected the raw reads and collapsed the reads into unique sequences, merging closely related sequences to remove PCR and sequencing errors. CDR3 sequences were aligned to IMGT reference sequences to assign V, D and J gene segments. Each retained sequence needed at least a six-nucleotide match to both a V gene segment and a J gene segment. Rearrangements were called productive when the CDR3 lacked stop codons and stayed in frame with V and J; all others were non-productive. Following IMGT convention, CDR3 was defined as the stretch from the second conserved V-encoded cysteine to the conserved J-encoded phenylalanine. The earlier analysis of fewer than 750 of the donors excluded sequences that lacked an unambiguous match to a single V gene segment. An earlier analysis of 450 to 650 of the donors called V segments functional above 56.7% productive rearrangements and segregating when the between-donor standard deviation exceeded 5%. A statistical classification framework was developed to diagnose cytomegalovirus status using the catalog of TCR beta chain sequences. V and J gene assignment, in a later analysis, came from comparing TCR nucleotide sequences with IMGT/GENE-DB human TR gene sequences. In a later analysis, CDR3 sequences and most-parsimonious VDJ recombination scenarios were assigned using the TCRdist pipeline. A later analysis defined each TCR beta chain by its CDR3 amino acid sequence plus V-gene family, and excluded reads lacking a unique V-gene family. A later analysis removed nearly 600 highly shared, low-generation-probability nucleotide sequences to deal with suspected cross-contamination and a sequencing artifact. A later analysis calculated a clonal expansion index for each public chain from normalized within-repertoire ranks of inferred template counts. Generation probabilities in a later analysis came from a VDJ recombination model fitted to out-of-frame rearrangements, and those results were checked against IGoR. Hypergeometric tests were used in a later analysis to score TCR-TCR, TCR-HLA and TCR-CMV co-occurrence, with a repertoire-size bias correction applied to the TCR pairs. In a later analysis, false discovery rates were estimated by permuting HLA or CMV assignments 20 times. In a later analysis, co-occurring TCRs were grouped using DBSCAN, with TCRdist sequence similarity added in when clustering inside HLA-allele-positive subsets. For co-occurrence clustering, repertoires with fewer than 30,000 or more than 120,000 public chains were excluded, along with 5 or 6 repertoires with anomalous nucleotide sharing. The table comes from immuneACCESS by way of TCRdb, which keeps in-frame sequences with V and J called. Part of the clones is missing from these tables; in studies checked, under half for an unresolved V gene and the rest for unknown reasons. V and J calls and clone size are those listed in that table; D and trimming were worked out from the DNA. For this sample the table gives around 120,000 clones, of which 75% to 85% were detected only once. 4% of the sample is in the top ten clones.

This sample is part of a study of cytomegalovirus exposure and HLA in healthy donors listed by TCRdb under 2017. Turning to the overall study: An earlier analysis of roughly 500 of the donors reported 250 to 350 Gb of sequence data and more than 90 million unique TCR beta sequences from 150 million to 200 million T cells. About 300 gigabases of sequencing data and approximately 92 million unique TCR sequences made up an early release that covered some 640 HLA-typed donors. Of the 350 to 450 genotyped donors, over 65% fell in the genetic ancestry cluster associated with self-reported Caucasian donors. The study was designed to test whether signatures of past pathogen exposure could be identified by cataloging public T cell receptors. The study profiled the T cell repertoires of more than 500 subjects by immunosequencing and related them to cytomegalovirus serostatus. Along with the approximately 700-subject first cohort, a separate validation cohort of over a hundred different subjects was used. The study combined high-throughput TCR immunosequencing, statistical association of individual TCRs with disease status, and machine learning to predict cytomegalovirus infection status. To study patterns of TCR occurrence, a later analysis re-analyzed previously published TCR beta repertoires from 700 or so donors and added high-resolution HLA genotyping. Rather than using new phenotypic data, the later analysis identified candidate immune exposures from TCR beta sequences and from how often those sequences occurred across donors. An earlier analysis of 587 of the donors used high-throughput TCR beta sequencing to judge whether each TCR beta V gene segment behaved as functional or pseudogenic. Donor age, sex, ethnicity and CMV serostatus were collected together with the repertoire data. In a later genetic analysis, genome-wide SNP genotypes for about three fifths of the roughly 670 donors were used, and that subset was treated as a discovery cohort. Every repertoire in the discovery cohort had been generated on one and the same sequencing platform. HLA typing included class I and class II loci at four-digit resolution. The number of donors typed differed by locus, with about 629-630 for A, B, C, DRB1 and DQB1, over 500 for DQA1, 600 to 610 for DPA1, and around 460 for DPB1. Because of strong linkage in the cohort, roughly five DR-DQ haplotypes were treated as single units for association and clustering. Across 398 genotyped donors of the cohort, an average of about 240,000 unique TCR beta nucleotide sequences per donor were sequenced, and roughly 20% of those sequences were non-productive. General findings and caveats noted by the study authors: In a later analysis, TCR association rates were found to vary across HLA loci, with the most associated TCRs seen for DRB1 alleles and the fewest for HLA-C alleles. For the cohort, immune exposure information was limited to CMV serostatus. A further reported finding was that TCR beta sequences accurately predicted the HLA-A and HLA-B alleles for most subjects in the first cohort. An association between a missense DCLRE1C variant and V-gene and J-gene trimming of TCR beta chains was found in a later genetic analysis and replicated in an independent cohort. A later analysis found that HLA-associated TCR beta chains were more clonally expanded and had lower generation probabilities than equally common non-associated chains. Strong co-occurrence of HLA alleles, especially DR and DQ, made assigning TCR associations to individual alleles difficult. Some IMGT-functional V segments, including TRBV6-2 and TRBV6-3, could not be distinguished by the 87-base-pair reads and were therefore excluded. While some public TCRs were present in many individuals, most TCR sequences turned up only very rarely across donors. In the study, around 160 TCR beta chains were listed as associated with cytomegalovirus. Because HLA typing was unavailable for some donors at each locus, only the typed subset was used in association tests. The classifier was reported to diagnose cytomegalovirus status with high specificity and sensitivity in both the original cohort and the validation cohort. In vitro tests confirmed that a few of the cytomegalovirus-associated TCR beta chains recognize cytomegalovirus antigens. In a later analysis, several top co-occurrence clusters were reported to appear linked to parvovirus B19, influenza, CMV and Epstein-Barr virus. Correlated functional status among segregating V segments might reflect linkage disequilibrium, but an unknown experimental factor could not be ruled out. In a later genetic analysis, fewer N-insertions in productive TCRs were reported among donors in an Asian-associated ancestry cluster than the 666-donor mean. The authors suggested that the approach could potentially be extended to other disease states and immunological phenotypes. A later analysis found that most CMV-associated TCR beta chains appeared HLA-restricted, with HLA associations seemingly driven largely by CMV exposure. In a later analysis, 16,951 TCR beta sequences were associated with specific HLA alleles at a false discovery rate of 0.05. Broadly in line with IMGT annotations, most TCR beta V segments showed up in productive rearrangements about 87% or about 30% of the time in an earlier analysis of approximately 600 of the donors. The sequencing pipeline was judged likely to have produced a cluster of highly shared sequence variants as a technical artifact. The earlier analysis of 450 to 700 of the donors excluded seventeen rarely observed V segments, including chromosome 9 orphons, because counts were too low. The cohort was sequenced for TCR beta chains only, and without alpha or paired-chain data the features that could be detected were limited. Sequencing depth was assumed to be roughly uniform across donors in the presence/absence analyses, though that assumption may not hold.

This TCR derives from a woman in her forties in good health and CMV-seronegative. Sequenced input: PBMCs. The chain is encoded by TRBV5-1 joined to TRBJ2-3, and TRBD2 aligns with 10 junction nucleotides. The DNA sequence is as follows: TGCGCCAGCAGCCCGTGGGGAACTAGCGGGGGCACAGATACGCAGTATTTT. Translated, this is CASSPWGTSGGTDTQYF. Full variable domain (CDR3 extended with the reference TRBV5-1 and TRBJ2-3 proteins): KAGVTQTPRYLIKTRGQQVTLSCSPISGHRSVSWYQQTPGQGLQFLFEYFSETQRNKGNFPGRFSGRQFSNSRSEMNVSTLELGDSALYLCASSPWGTSGGTDTQYFGPGTRLTVL.